This is a list of T cell receptor beta chains from one sample in a study of T-cell memory formation after mild COVID-19. Each CDR3 protein is one row after TCRdb ran MiXCR on the 5' RACE reads. The sample lists 450,000 to 700,000 distinct CDR3 sequences; about a sixth were seen once. What was sequenced was PBMCs or a T cell subset sorted from them (not recorded which). These TCRs come from an adult woman who had mild COVID-19 (a few samples of this study predate the infection). Cell type and time point are not known. CDR3s include the opening cysteine and the closing phenylalanine or tryptophan. The D gene is left open where the match is weak. Only some rows state a clone size, as once, few, many or a class for expanded clones.

d_call,clone_size,v_call,j_call,cdr3_aa,cdr3_nt
NA,few,TRBV3-1,TRBJ2-3,CASSPPGLDTQYF,TGTGCCAGCAGCCCCCCGGGACTTGATACGCAGTATTTT
TRBD1,NA,TRBV12-5,TRBJ2-2,CASGLTFGTATGELFF,TGTGCTAGTGGTTTGACCTTCGGGACAGCCACCGGGGAGCTGTTTTTT
TRBD1,few,TRBV20-1,TRBJ1-2,CSAPTGGGGYTF,TGCAGTGCACCGACAGGGGGCGGCGGCTACACCTTC
NA,NA,TRBV5-1,TRBJ2-7,CASSLGQVTDLRYF,TGCGCCAGCAGCTTAGGACAAGTTACTGACCTGCGGTACTTC
NA,few,TRBV7-9,TRBJ2-3,CASSPRAASTDTQYF,TGTGCCAGCAGCCCGAGAGCGGCTAGCACAGATACGCAGTATTTT
NA,few,TRBV6-2/TRBV6-3,TRBJ2-7,CASSPREALTYEQYF,TGTGCCAGCAGCCCGAGAGAAGCACTTACCTACGAGCAGTACTTC
TRBD1,NA,TRBV5-1,TRBJ2-1,CASSYNRGNYNEQFF,TGCGCCAGCAGCTATAACAGGGGGAACTACAATGAGCAGTTCTTC
TRBD2,many,TRBV12-3/TRBV12-4,TRBJ2-7,CASSSSGTYEQYF,TGTGCCAGCAGCAGTAGCGGGACCTACGAGCAGTACTTC
NA,few,TRBV2,TRBJ1-2,CASSEGGSISGYTF,TGTGCCAGCAGTGAAGGCGGCAGCATAAGTGGCTACACCTTC
TRBD1,once,TRBV12-3/TRBV12-4,TRBJ1-2,CASRQGAGGYTF,TGTGCCAGCAGACAGGGGGCAGGTGGCTACACCTTC
TRBD2,NA,TRBV29-1,TRBJ2-3,CSVEGAAGRGTDTQYF,TGCAGCGTTGAAGGGGCGGCTGGGCGGGGGACAGATACGCAGTATTTT
TRBD1,few,TRBV7-6,TRBJ1-1,CASSIPAGEGQGNTEAFF,TGTGCCAGCAGTATTCCCGCAGGGGAGGGACAGGGGAACACTGAAGCTTTCTTT
TRBD2,few,TRBV9,TRBJ2-1,CASSGLAGGNNEQFF,TGTGCCAGCAGTGGACTAGCGGGGGGCAACAATGAGCAGTTCTTC
TRBD1,few,TRBV2,TRBJ1-5,CASSGQGADQPQHF,TGTGCCAGCAGCGGACAGGGTGCGGATCAGCCCCAGCATTTT
NA,few,TRBV7-9,TRBJ2-3,CASSLWETTDTQYF,TGTGCCAGCAGCCTATGGGAGACCACAGATACGCAGTATTTT
TRBD2,few,TRBV7-9,TRBJ2-1,CASRPLAGPLNEQFF,TGTGCCAGCAGGCCACTAGCGGGACCTTTGAATGAGCAGTTCTTC
TRBD1,few,TRBV10-3,TRBJ2-6,CAISESSGQSSGANVLTF,TGTGCCATCAGTGAGTCATCGGGACAGAGCTCTGGGGCCAACGTCCTGACTTTC
TRBD1,many,TRBV6-4,TRBJ2-3,CASSDSETGGTDTQYF,TGTGCCAGCAGTGACTCCGAGACAGGGGGAACAGATACGCAGTATTTT
TRBD1,NA,TRBV12-3/TRBV12-4,TRBJ2-3,CASNDRGSDTQYF,TGTGCCAGCAATGACAGGGGGTCAGATACGCAGTATTTT
TRBD2,NA,TRBV30,TRBJ2-7,CAWRDTSGSSEQYF,TGTGCCTGGAGGGATACTAGCGGGAGTTCCGAGCAGTACTTC
NA,NA,TRBV5-5,TRBJ1-2,CASSLEVGWAAGYTF,TGTGCCAGCAGCTTGGAAGTGGGATGGGCTGCTGGCTACACCTTC
NA,NA,TRBV24-1,TRBJ2-2,CATSDTRVNTGELFF,TGTGCCACCAGTGACACCAGGGTCAACACCGGGGAGCTGTTTTTT
NA,NA,TRBV10-3,TRBJ2-7,CAISVQGPQASYEQYF,TGTGCCATCAGTGTCCAGGGCCCACAAGCTTCCTACGAGCAGTACTTC
TRBD2,NA,TRBV29-1,TRBJ2-7,CSVALAEGWTYEQYF,TGCAGCGTTGCACTAGCGGAGGGGTGGACCTACGAGCAGTACTTC
TRBD2,NA,TRBV6-5,TRBJ2-7,CASKPFSGGSYEQYF,TGTGCCAGCAAACCCTTTAGCGGGGGCTCCTACGAGCAGTACTTC
NA,NA,TRBV5-1,TRBJ2-5,CASRTGRTLQETQYF,TGCGCCAGCCGTACCGGCCGGACGCTACAAGAGACCCAGTACTTC
TRBD1,NA,TRBV5-5,TRBJ1-1,CASSYGQGVITEAFF,TGTGCCAGCAGCTACGGACAGGGGGTTATCACTGAAGCTTTCTTT
NA,many,TRBV5-1,TRBJ2-1,CASSLVGYINEQFF,TGCGCCAGCAGCTTGGTAGGGTATATCAATGAGCAGTTCTTC
TRBD1,NA,TRBV6-1,TRBJ1-5,CASSAGQGINQPQHF,TGTGCCAGCAGTGCTGGACAGGGTATCAATCAGCCCCAGCATTTT
TRBD2,few,TRBV7-6,TRBJ2-1,CASSNIAGGVSYNEQFF,TGTGCCAGCAGCAATATAGCGGGAGGTGTATCCTACAATGAGCAGTTCTTC
NA,many,TRBV10-3,TRBJ1-1,CAISADAGSEAFF,TGTGCCATCAGTGCCGATGCCGGGAGTGAAGCTTTCTTT
TRBD2,NA,TRBV6-5,TRBJ2-3,CASRVSGSIADTQYF,TGTGCCAGTAGGGTTAGCGGGAGTATCGCAGATACGCAGTATTTT
TRBD2,few,TRBV6-2/TRBV6-3,TRBJ2-5,CASSSWTSGAQETQYF,TGTGCCAGCAGTTCCTGGACTAGCGGAGCACAAGAGACCCAGTACTTC
NA,NA,TRBV7-9,TRBJ1-1,CASSFSTGLKTEAFF,TGTGCCAGCAGCTTCTCGACAGGTTTAAAGACTGAAGCTTTCTTT
NA,NA,TRBV11-2,TRBJ2-7,CASSLAGSNEQYF,TGTGCCAGCAGCTTAGCAGGGTCGAACGAGCAGTACTTC
NA,few,TRBV20-1,TRBJ1-3,CSARDPLLSGNTIYF,TGCAGTGCTAGAGATCCCCTGCTATCTGGAAACACCATATATTTT
NA,NA,TRBV5-6,TRBJ2-7,CASSPDSSTYEQYF,TGTGCCAGCAGCCCGGACAGTAGTACATACGAGCAGTACTTC
NA,few,TRBV4-1,TRBJ2-1,CASSQDWQGSYNEQFF,TGCGCCAGCAGCCAAGATTGGCAGGGGTCATACAATGAGCAGTTCTTC
TRBD2,NA,TRBV20-1,TRBJ2-5,CSVPTSGRSETQYF,TGCAGTGTTCCGACTAGCGGGAGATCAGAGACCCAGTACTTC
TRBD2,many,TRBV11-3,TRBJ2-7,CASSPGGGAYEQYF,TGTGCCAGCAGCCCCGGGGGGGGGGCCTACGAGCAGTACTTC
NA,NA,TRBV12-3/TRBV12-4,TRBJ1-6,CASSWVGDNSPLHF,TGTGCCAGCAGTTGGGTCGGGGACAATTCACCCCTCCACTTT
NA,NA,TRBV29-1,TRBJ2-1,CSVDGAGTSANEQFF,TGCAGCGTTGATGGGGCCGGGACGTCCGCAAATGAGCAGTTCTTC
TRBD1,NA,TRBV18,TRBJ2-7,CASSLGTGSFLSYEQYF,TGTGCCAGCTCCCTGGGGACAGGGTCGTTTTTATCCTACGAGCAGTACTTC
NA,few,TRBV5-1,TRBJ1-3,CASSRGGRTSGNTIYF,TGCGCCAGCAGCCGAGGGGGACGGACCTCTGGAAACACCATATATTTT
TRBD2,once,TRBV20-1,TRBJ2-7,CSASTSGSPYEQYF,TGCAGTGCCAGCACTAGCGGATCCCCCTACGAGCAGTACTTC
NA,many,TRBV12-3/TRBV12-4,TRBJ1-3,CASTLGNTIYF,TGTGCCAGCACGTTGGGAAACACCATATATTTT
TRBD1,NA,TRBV5-5,TRBJ1-1,CASSLRRGDGTEVFF,TGTGCCAGCAGCTTACGCAGGGGGGACGGCACTGAAGTTTTCTTT